Presented here are 2 T cell receptor beta chains from one specimen sequenced in a study of shared clonotypes between healthy human individuals. The method was immunoSEQ multiplex PCR; TCRdb's version includes in-frame clones alone and lacks a portion of them. This table has some 2 million clones, just under 95% appearing once. CD8 cells regarded as naive lacked CD45RO, were positively chosen for CCR7, and omitted terminally differentiated effector memory CD45RA+ cells. Material: naive CD8+ T cells sorted from blood. These receptors were collected from a man between 18 and 35 years old in good health.

This rearrangement joins TRBV13 to TRBJ2-3; D is possibly TRBD1 (5 bases). V was clipped by 6 bases and J by 2 bases, with 18 bases between them. This CDR3 comprises 16 residues. Germline CDR1 and CDR2: PRHDT and FYEKMQ (reference sequence). The CDR3: CASSTSFGAFTDTQYF. In nucleotides, the CDR3 is TGTGCCAGCAGTACCTCGTTTGGGGCCTTCACAGATACGCAGTATTTT.

Worth noting for this clone: At the DNA level, this CDR3 is encoded by other sequences in the same sample as well. This chain joins TRBV27 and TRBJ2-1; 7 bases map to TRBD2. Trimming at V came to 3 bases and at J to 3 bases, leaving 2 bases not matched to a gene. The CDR3 has 14 amino acids. Germline lookup yields CDR1 MNHEY and CDR2 SMNVEV (reference sequence). The CDR3 DNA follows: TGTGCCAGCAGTTTGGGAGGGCTCTACAATGAGCAGTTCTTC. Translated, it gives CASSLGGLYNEQFF.